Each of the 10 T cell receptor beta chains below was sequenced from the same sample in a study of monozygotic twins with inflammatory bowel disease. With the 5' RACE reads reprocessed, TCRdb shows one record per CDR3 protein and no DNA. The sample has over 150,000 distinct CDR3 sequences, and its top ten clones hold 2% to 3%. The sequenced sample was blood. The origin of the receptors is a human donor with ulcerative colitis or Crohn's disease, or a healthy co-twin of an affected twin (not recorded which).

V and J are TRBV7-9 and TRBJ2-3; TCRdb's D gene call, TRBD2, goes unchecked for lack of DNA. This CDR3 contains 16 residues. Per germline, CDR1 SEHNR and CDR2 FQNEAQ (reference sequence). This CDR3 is CASSLVGGRATDTQYF.

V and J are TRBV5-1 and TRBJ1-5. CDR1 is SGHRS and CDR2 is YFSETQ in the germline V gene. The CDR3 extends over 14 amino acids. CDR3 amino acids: CASSLEDRNQPQHF.

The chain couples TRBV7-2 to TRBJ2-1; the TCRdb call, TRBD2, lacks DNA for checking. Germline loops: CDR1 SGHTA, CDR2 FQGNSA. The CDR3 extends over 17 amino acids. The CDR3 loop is CASSRLAGSGSYNEQFF. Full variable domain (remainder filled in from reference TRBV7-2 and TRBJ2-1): GAGVSQSPSNKVTEKGKDVELRCDPISGHTALYWYRQSLGQGLEFLIYFQGNSAPDKSGLPSDRFSAERTGGSVSTLTIQRTQQEDSAVYLCASSRLAGSGSYNEQFFGPGTRLTVL.

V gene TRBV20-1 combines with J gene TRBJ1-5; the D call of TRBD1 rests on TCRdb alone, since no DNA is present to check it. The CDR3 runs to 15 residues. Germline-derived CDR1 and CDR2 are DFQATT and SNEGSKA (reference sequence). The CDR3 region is CSANVAGDSNQPQHF.

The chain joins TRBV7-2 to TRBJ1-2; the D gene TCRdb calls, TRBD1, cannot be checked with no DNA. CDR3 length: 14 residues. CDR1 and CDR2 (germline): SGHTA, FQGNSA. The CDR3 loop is CASSFWGQGKGDTF.

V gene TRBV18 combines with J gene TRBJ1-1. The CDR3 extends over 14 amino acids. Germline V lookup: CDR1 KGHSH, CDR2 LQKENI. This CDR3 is CASSPRDGNTEAFF.

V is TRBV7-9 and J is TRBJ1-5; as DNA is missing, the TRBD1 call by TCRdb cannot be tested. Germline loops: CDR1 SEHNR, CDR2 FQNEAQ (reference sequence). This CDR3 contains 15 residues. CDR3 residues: CASSYTGAGDQPQHF. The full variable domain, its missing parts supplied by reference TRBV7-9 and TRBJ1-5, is DTGVSQNPRHKITKRGQNVTFRCDPISEHNRLYWYRQTLGQGPEFLTYFQNEAQLEKSRLLSDRFSAERPKGSFSTLEIQRTEQGDSAMYLCASSYTGAGDQPQHFGDGTRLSIL.

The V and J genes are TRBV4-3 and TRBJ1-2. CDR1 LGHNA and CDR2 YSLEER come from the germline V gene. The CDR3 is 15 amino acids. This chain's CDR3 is CASSQDRVGSYGYTF.

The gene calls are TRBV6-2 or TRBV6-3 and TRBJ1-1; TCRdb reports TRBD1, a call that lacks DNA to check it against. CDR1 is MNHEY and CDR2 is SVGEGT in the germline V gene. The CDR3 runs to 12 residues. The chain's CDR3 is CASSQGTIGAFF.

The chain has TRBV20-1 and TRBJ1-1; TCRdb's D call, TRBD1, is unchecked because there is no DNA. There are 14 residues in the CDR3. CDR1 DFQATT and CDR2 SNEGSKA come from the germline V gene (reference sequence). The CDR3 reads CSARDPQGHTEAFF.